A selection of T cell receptor beta chains follows, all from one sample in a study of early T cells in non-severe SARS-CoV-2 infection. Each CDR3 protein is one row after TCRdb ran MiXCR on the 5' RACE reads. This table has roughly 110,000 distinct CDR3 sequences, around 10% appearing once. The material sequenced was whole blood. These receptors all stem from an adult who was a healthcare worker with PCR-confirmed SARS-CoV-2 infection or an uninfected control (not recorded which). Both conserved end residues are part of each CDR3. Fields, in order: J gene, D gene, clone size, V gene, CDR3 DNA, CDR3 protein. A D gene is named only where the DNA matches it firmly. For some rows the clone size is stated as once, few or many, or as a class when expanded; others skip it.

j_call: TRBJ2-1
d_call: .
clone_size: many
v_call: TRBV14
cdr3_nt: TGTGCCAGCAGCCAAGGCGGCCAGCGGCCCTCCTACAATGAGCAGTTCTTC
cdr3_aa: CASSQGGQRPSYNEQFF

j_call: TRBJ2-3
d_call: .
clone_size: few
v_call: TRBV7-9
cdr3_nt: TGTGCCAGCACCACAGGGCTTAGCACAGATACGCAGTATTTT
cdr3_aa: CASTTGLSTDTQYF

j_call: TRBJ2-5
d_call: TRBD1
clone_size: few
v_call: TRBV7-3
cdr3_nt: TGTGCCAGCAGCAGGACAGGTGGACGAGAGACCCAGTACTTC
cdr3_aa: CASSRTGGRETQYF

j_call: TRBJ2-3
d_call: TRBD2
clone_size: .
v_call: TRBV5-5
cdr3_nt: TGTGCCAGCAGCTTGGGCCCAGCGGGAGGGATAACAGATACGCAGTATTTT
cdr3_aa: CASSLGPAGGITDTQYF

j_call: TRBJ1-3
d_call: TRBD1
clone_size: .
v_call: TRBV29-1
cdr3_nt: TGCAGCGTTGAACAGGGGGCTGGAAACACCATATATTTT
cdr3_aa: CSVEQGAGNTIYF

j_call: TRBJ2-1
d_call: .
clone_size: .
v_call: TRBV7-2
cdr3_nt: TGTGCCAGCAGCTTCGGATTTACCTACTACAATGAGCAGTTCTTC
cdr3_aa: CASSFGFTYYNEQFF

j_call: TRBJ2-3
d_call: .
clone_size: .
v_call: TRBV27
cdr3_nt: TGTGCCAGCAGAGCATCGTTTGGGGCTCGAGATACGCAGTATTTT
cdr3_aa: CASRASFGARDTQYF

j_call: TRBJ2-5
d_call: .
clone_size: few
v_call: TRBV7-8
cdr3_nt: TGTGCCAGCAGCTTTCGAGAGACCCAGTACTTC
cdr3_aa: CASSFRETQYF

j_call: TRBJ1-5
d_call: .
clone_size: .
v_call: TRBV7-2
cdr3_nt: TGTGCCAGCAGCTTAGAGAGGGGCAGGGCCTATCAGCCCCAGCATTTT
cdr3_aa: CASSLERGRAYQPQHF

j_call: TRBJ2-5
d_call: TRBD2
clone_size: many
v_call: TRBV20-1
cdr3_nt: TGCAGTGCTATGATAGCGGGAGAGACCCAGTACTTC
cdr3_aa: CSAMIAGETQYF

j_call: TRBJ2-1
d_call: .
clone_size: many
v_call: TRBV2
cdr3_nt: TGTGCCAGCAATGAGTCCCCTGGCAATGAGCAGTTCTTC
cdr3_aa: CASNESPGNEQFF

j_call: TRBJ2-1
d_call: .
clone_size: .
v_call: TRBV9
cdr3_nt: TGTGCCAGCAGCGACCTAGGAGGCAGCTCCTACAATGAGCAGTTCTTC
cdr3_aa: CASSDLGGSSYNEQFF

j_call: TRBJ2-7
d_call: TRBD2
clone_size: many
v_call: TRBV7-2
cdr3_nt: TGTGCCAGCAGCCCTCAAGCAGGGGCGGGAGGCCACGAGCAGTACTTC
cdr3_aa: CASSPQAGAGGHEQYF

j_call: TRBJ2-1
d_call: TRBD2
clone_size: many
v_call: TRBV7-2
cdr3_nt: TGTGCCAGCAGCTTAGCGGGACTAGAAGGCAATGAGCAGTTCTTC
cdr3_aa: CASSLAGLEGNEQFF

j_call: TRBJ2-3
d_call: .
clone_size: .
v_call: TRBV28
cdr3_nt: TGTGCCAGCGTATTGGTGGGGGCGCAGGATACGCAGTATTTT
cdr3_aa: CASVLVGAQDTQYF

j_call: TRBJ2-7
d_call: .
clone_size: many
v_call: TRBV5-1
cdr3_nt: TGCGCCAGCAGCTACCGGGACTTCTCCGACGAGCAGTACTTC
cdr3_aa: CASSYRDFSDEQYF

j_call: TRBJ2-1
d_call: .
clone_size: many
v_call: TRBV23-1
cdr3_nt: TGCGCCAGCAGTCACCGTGGCAGAGTATACAATGAGCAGTTCTTC
cdr3_aa: CASSHRGRVYNEQFF

j_call: TRBJ2-6
d_call: TRBD1
clone_size: few
v_call: TRBV2
cdr3_nt: TGTGCCAGCAGAGAGGCAGGGGGCGCACCCGGGGCCAACGTCCTGACTTTC
cdr3_aa: CASREAGGAPGANVLTF

j_call: TRBJ2-5
d_call: .
clone_size: many
v_call: TRBV14
cdr3_nt: TGTGCCAGCAGCCCTAAGATTTTGATTCAAGGGCGGACCCAGTACTTC
cdr3_aa: CASSPKILIQGRTQYF

j_call: TRBJ2-1
d_call: TRBD2
clone_size: few
v_call: TRBV19
cdr3_nt: TGTGCCAGTAGTTTCGCTAGCGGGGGTATCAATGAGCAGTTCTTC
cdr3_aa: CASSFASGGINEQFF

j_call: TRBJ2-3
d_call: .
clone_size: many
v_call: TRBV9
cdr3_nt: TGTGCCAGCAGCGTAGTATCCCTAGCGCACACAGATACGCAGTATTTT
cdr3_aa: CASSVVSLAHTDTQYF

j_call: TRBJ2-7
d_call: .
clone_size: many
v_call: TRBV6-5
cdr3_nt: TGTGCCAGCAGGTTGTCCCTCGGGGAGTTCGAGCAGTACTTC
cdr3_aa: CASRLSLGEFEQYF